This TCR beta chain was sequenced in a study of Graves' ophthalmopathy and Graves' hyperthyroidism. Across the study: The blood sample was drawn at first diagnosis and before any treatment. Study conclusions and caveats: Blood shared most expanded thyroid clonotypes above 0.001 frequency. As the model predicted ophthalmopathy progression, it achieved a sensitivity of nearly 71% and a specificity of roughly 72%.

Researchers took RNA transcripts and amplified TCR beta CDR3 regions from them. RT-PCR with HTBI primers came first, then second-round multiplex PCR. TCRdb passed the multiplex PCR reads through MiXCR, listing each CDR3 protein once. The repertoire holds over 150,000 distinct CDR3 sequences, over 35% seen once, with about 5.8% in the top ten. This clonotype was counted between two and nine times. Its antigen is undetermined. This CDR3 contains 15 residues. Germline CDR1 reads MNHEY; CDR2 reads SVGEGT. Trimming removed 0 bases at V and 0 bases at J, with 9 bases between. 10 ml of fresh blood yielded the PBMCs by density gradient.

This rearrangement joins TRBV6-2 or TRBV6-3 to TRBJ2-7, with D uncertain. The sequence was obtained from a middle-aged woman with Graves' ophthalmopathy. Input material: peripheral blood. CDR3 in DNA: TGTGCCAGCAGTTACTCTGGCTCAAGCTCCTACGAGCAGTACTTC. Translating it yields CASSYSGSSSYEQYF.